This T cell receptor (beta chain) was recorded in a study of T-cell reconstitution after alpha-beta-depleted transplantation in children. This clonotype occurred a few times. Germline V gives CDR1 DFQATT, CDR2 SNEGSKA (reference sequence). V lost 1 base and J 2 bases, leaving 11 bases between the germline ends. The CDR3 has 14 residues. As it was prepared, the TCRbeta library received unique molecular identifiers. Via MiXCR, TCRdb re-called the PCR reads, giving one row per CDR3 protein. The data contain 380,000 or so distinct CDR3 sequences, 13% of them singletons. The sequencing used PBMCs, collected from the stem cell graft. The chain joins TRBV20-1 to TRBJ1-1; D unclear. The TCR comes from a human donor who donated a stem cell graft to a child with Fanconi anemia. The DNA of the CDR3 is TGCAGTGCTAGAGCAGGAAATCCAAACACTGAAGCTTTCTTT. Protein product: CSARAGNPNTEAFF.